This T cell receptor beta chain was sequenced in a study of beta chain features in type 1 diabetes. General study points: VDJ junctions from type 1 diabetes patients carried fewer insertions and larger deletions.

It was one heparinised blood draw, averaging about 110 mL, that each donor gave. CD45RO/CCR7/CD25/CD127/CD95/CD27 sorting isolated CD4+ naive, central memory, regulatory and stem cell-like memory cells. cDNA synthesis used the whole RNA isolate, giving expressed TCRB sequences. Assay used: immunoSEQ multiplex PCR; TCRdb lists only in-frame clones, some missing. This sample has fewer than 250,000 clones, with roughly 9.6% found just once. The table lists this clone with a few counts. Its specificity is not known. Input material: naive CD4+ T cells from blood. The receptor was derived from a woman aged 18-29 years in good health.

The CDR3 reads CAIRARENTEAFF. CDR3 nucleotide sequence: TGTGCCATCAGGGCCCGGGAGAACACTGAAGCTTTCTTT. J is TRBJ1-1 and V is TRBV10-3; D uncertain. CDR1 and CDR2 from the germline V gene are ENHRY and SYGVKD. The CDR3 length is 13 residues. V lost 6 bases and J lost 1, with 9 bases in between.